This TCR beta chain was identified during a study of blood T cell repertoires in COVID-19. Study summary: PBMCs, B-cell-depleted T cells, or T cells provided the cDNA or gDNA that made up the material.

Generated by immunoSEQ multiplex PCR, the TCRdb table keeps only in-frame clones and is missing some. Here the sample spans 150,000 to 200,000 clones, around 85% being singletons. V lost 4 bases and J lost 5, with 25 bases in between. The CDR3 contains 18 residues. The germline CDR1 and CDR2 sequences are SEHNR and FQNEAQ (reference sequence). The sequence was obtained from a woman of 80 years or more with acute or convalescent COVID-19. The chain is built from TRBV7-9 and TRBJ2-3, with D maybe TRBD2 (6 bases). Sample: peripheral blood. CDR3 in amino acids: CASSSPRSSGSPRDTQYF. In DNA form, the CDR3 reads TGTGCCAGCAGCTCCCCACGGAGTAGCGGATCGCCCCGAGATACGCAGTATTTT. The entire variable domain, with the rest obtained from reference TRBV7-9 and TRBJ2-3, is as follows: DTGVSQNPRHKITKRGQNVTFRCDPISEHNRLYWYRQTLGQGPEFLTYFQNEAQLEKSRLLSDRFSAERPKGSFSTLEIQRTEQGDSAMYLCASSSPRSSGSPRDTQYFGPGTRLTVL.